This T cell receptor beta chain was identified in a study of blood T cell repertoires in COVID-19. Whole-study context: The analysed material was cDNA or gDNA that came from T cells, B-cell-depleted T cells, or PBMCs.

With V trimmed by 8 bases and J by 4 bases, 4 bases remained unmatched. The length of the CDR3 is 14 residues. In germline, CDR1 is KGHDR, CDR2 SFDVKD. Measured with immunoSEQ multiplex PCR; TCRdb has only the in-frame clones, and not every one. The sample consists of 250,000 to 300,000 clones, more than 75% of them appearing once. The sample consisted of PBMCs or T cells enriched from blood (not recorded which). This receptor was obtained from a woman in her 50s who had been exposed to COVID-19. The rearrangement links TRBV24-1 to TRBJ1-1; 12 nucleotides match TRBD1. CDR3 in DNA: TGTGCCACCAAACCGGGACAGGGGGCCACTGAAGCTTTCTTT. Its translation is CATKPGQGATEAFF.